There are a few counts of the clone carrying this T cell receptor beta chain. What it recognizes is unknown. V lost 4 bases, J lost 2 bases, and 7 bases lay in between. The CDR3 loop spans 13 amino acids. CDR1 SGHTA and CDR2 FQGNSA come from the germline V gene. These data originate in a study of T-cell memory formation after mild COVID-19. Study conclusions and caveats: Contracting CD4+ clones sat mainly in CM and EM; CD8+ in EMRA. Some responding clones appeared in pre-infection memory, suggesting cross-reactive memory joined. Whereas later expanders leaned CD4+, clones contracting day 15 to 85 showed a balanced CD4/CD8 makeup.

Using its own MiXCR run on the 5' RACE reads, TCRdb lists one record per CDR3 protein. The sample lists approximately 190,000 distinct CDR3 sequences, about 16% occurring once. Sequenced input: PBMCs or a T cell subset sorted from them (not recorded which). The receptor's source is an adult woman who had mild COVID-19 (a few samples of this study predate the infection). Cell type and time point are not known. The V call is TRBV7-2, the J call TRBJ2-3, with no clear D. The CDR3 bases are TGTGCCAGCAGCTCCCGAGCCACAGATACGCAGTATTTT. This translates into CASSSRATDTQYF.